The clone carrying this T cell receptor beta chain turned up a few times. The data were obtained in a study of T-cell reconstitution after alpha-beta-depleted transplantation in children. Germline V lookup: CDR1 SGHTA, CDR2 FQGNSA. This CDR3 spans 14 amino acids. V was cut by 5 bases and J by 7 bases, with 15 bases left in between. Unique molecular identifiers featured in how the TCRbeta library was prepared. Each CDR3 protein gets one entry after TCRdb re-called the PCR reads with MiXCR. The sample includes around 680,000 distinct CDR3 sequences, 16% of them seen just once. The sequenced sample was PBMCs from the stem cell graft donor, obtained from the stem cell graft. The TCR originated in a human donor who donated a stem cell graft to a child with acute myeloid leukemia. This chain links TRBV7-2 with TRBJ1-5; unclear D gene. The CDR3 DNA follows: TGTGCCAGCAGCCGGTCCGGGATCGGGCAGCCCCAGCATTTT. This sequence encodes CASSRSGIGQPQHF. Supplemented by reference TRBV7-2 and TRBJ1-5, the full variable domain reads GAGVSQSPSNKVTEKGKDVELRCDPISGHTALYWYRQSLGQGLEFLIYFQGNSAPDKSGLPSDRFSAERTGGSVSTLTIQRTQQEDSAVYLCASSRSGIGQPQHFGDGTRLSIL.